What follows are 12 T cell receptor beta chains derived from one specimen sequenced in a study of breast tumors, draining lymph nodes, adjacent tissues. MiXCR, applied by TCRdb to the multiplex PCR reads, yields one record per CDR3 protein. Of around 66,000 distinct CDR3 sequences listed, less than 50% were seen once; the top ten hold roughly 9.1%. What was sequenced was breast tumor tissue. The source is a female donor with breast cancer. Some clones in this sample may be carry-over from other donors' samples.

This sequence joins TRBV29-1 and TRBJ1-1; D gene unclear. The CDR3 sequence is 13 residues long. Germline assignment: CDR1 SQVTM and CDR2 ANQGSEA. V dropped 5 bases and J dropped 1 base, with 11 bases sitting between them. DNA for the CDR3: TGCAGCGTTATCGTCTGGGGGAACACTGAAGCTTTCTTT. Its translation: CSVIVWGNTEAFF.

With regard to this clonotype: A much larger clone is a single base away; this may be a read error. V is TRBV9 and J is TRBJ2-7, with D maybe TRBD2 (7 bases). This CDR3 is 16 amino acids long. CDR1 and CDR2 from the germline V gene are SGDLS and YYNGEE. The CDR3 spells CASSSEGGPGSYAQYF. Here the CDR3 DNA reads TGTGCCAGCAGTTCGGAGGGGGGGCCGGGCTCCTACGCGCAGTACTTC.

This clonotype was observed at least ten times. The rearrangement links TRBV6-1 to TRBJ1-5; the D is unclear. The V end was cut by 8 bases, the J end by 0 bases, with 11 bases between. CDR1 MNHNS and CDR2 SASEGT come from the germline V gene. This CDR3 has 14 residues. The CDR3 reads CASAGFNSNQPQHF. The CDR3 nucleotides read TGTGCCAGCGCGGGATTCAATAGCAATCAGCCCCAGCATTTT.

This chain uses TRBV19 with TRBJ1-4; 9 bases fit TRBD1. The CDR3 runs to 15 residues. Germline CDR1 reads LNHDA; CDR2 reads SQIVND (reference sequence). V gave up 1 base and J gave up 5 bases; unmatched junction bases: 2. This chain's CDR3 is CASSIVGQGNEKLFF. CDR3 sequence (DNA): TGTGCCAGTAGTATAGTTGGACAGGGGAATGAAAAACTGTTTTTT.

This clonotype was observed many times. The V gene is TRBV3-1, the J gene TRBJ2-3, with 9 nucleotides matching TRBD2. With 3 bases clipped from V and 2 bases from J, the junction kept 9 bases outside the gene matches. Looked up from germline, CDR1 is LGHDT and CDR2 is YNNKEL (reference sequence). The CDR3 is 17 amino acids. CDR3 residues: CASSQWLAGPFTDTQYF. As DNA, the CDR3 is TGTGCCAGCAGCCAGTGGCTAGCGGGACCTTTCACAGATACGCAGTATTTT.

Ten or more counts support this clonotype. The chain employs TRBV7-9 and TRBJ2-1; D perhaps matches TRBD1 (6 bases). The V and J ends lost 7 bases and 5 bases respectively, with 18 bases between them. The CDR3 is 15 amino acids. Germline CDR1 is SEHNR and CDR2 is FQNEAQ (reference sequence). For the CDR3, the DNA is TGTGCCAGCAACCCCCACTGGGGGCGGGACAATGAGCAGTTCTTC. This sequence encodes CASNPHWGRDNEQFF.

The chain employs TRBV20-1 and TRBJ1-1; a possible D gene is TRBD1 (5 bases). There are 13 residues in the CDR3. Trimming shortened V by 3 bases and J by 5 bases, and 13 bases separated the two germline ends. The germline V gene encodes CDR1 DFQATT and CDR2 SNEGSKA (reference sequence). The CDR3 DNA sequence: TGCAGTGCTAGGAAAGGGGAGGGAACTGAAGCTTTCTTT. Translating gives CSARKGEGTEAFF.

This clonotype was detected many times. This chain joins TRBV29-1 and TRBJ2-7, with D tentatively TRBD2 (5 bases). V lost 4 bases, J lost 0 bases, and 10 bases lay in between. Germline assignment: CDR1 SQVTM and CDR2 ANQGSEA. The CDR3 is made up of 13 amino acids. The CDR3 DNA follows: TGCAGCGTTGGGGAGCTGGCCTCCTACGAGCAGTACTTC. This translates into CSVGELASYEQYF.

This clonotype was picked up many times. The rearrangement links TRBV4-1 to TRBJ2-7; D might be TRBD2 (5 bases). Trimming shortened V by 4 bases and J by 0 bases, and 13 bases separated the two germline ends. Looked up from germline, CDR1 is MGHRA and CDR2 is YSYEKL. This CDR3 comprises 15 residues. CDR3 in amino acids: CASSRSVYFSYEQYF. The DNA for the CDR3 is TGCGCCAGCAGCCGTAGCGTCTACTTCTCCTACGAGCAGTACTTC.

In its sample, this clonotype was seen many times. The chain has TRBV12-3 or TRBV12-4 and TRBJ1-1; 9 bases line up with TRBD1. This CDR3 spans 14 amino acids. V shed 3 bases and J 4 bases; nucleotides not matched to a gene: 3. The CDR3: CASSFNRGRTEAFF. The CDR3 bases are TGTGCCAGCAGTTTTAACAGGGGGCGCACTGAAGCTTTCTTT.

The table lists this clonotype with many counts. The chain has TRBV20-1 and TRBJ1-5; 9 positions agree with TRBD1. The ends lost 5 bases at V and 5 bases at J; junction bases unmatched: 10. The CDR3 spans 15 residues. CDR1 is DFQATT and CDR2 is SNEGSKA in the germline V gene (reference sequence). CDR3 sequence (DNA): TGCAGTGCTCGAAGGGACAGGGCGCGGCATCAGCCCCAGCATTTT. This encodes CSARRDRARHQPQHF.

Points on this clonotype: One end of the junction does not line up with germline, which may come from a read error. The chain couples TRBV5-6 to TRBJ1-5; D remains ambiguous. The germline gives CDR1 SGHDT, CDR2 YYEEEE. The CDR3 loop spans 16 amino acids. Written as DNA, the CDR3 is TGTGCCAGCAGCTTGGGTCTAGCGGACGGCAATGAGCCCCAGCATTTT. Translating it yields CASSLGLADGNEPQHF.